Listed here are 21 T cell receptor beta chains from one sample, sequenced in a study of Graves' ophthalmopathy and Graves' hyperthyroidism. RNA transcripts were the template, and TCR beta CDR3 regions were amplified from them. HTBI-primed first-round RT-PCR preceded second-round multiplex PCR. TCRdb re-called the multiplex PCR reads through MiXCR, storing one row per CDR3 protein. This sample has 740,000 or so distinct CDR3 sequences, with 40% found just once. The sequenced material came from peripheral blood. The receptor set was obtained from an adult man with Graves' ophthalmopathy.

On this clonotype: The junction departs from germline at one end; a sequencing error may be responsible. This sequence joins TRBV5-5 and TRBJ1-1; possible D gene TRBD1, 5 bases. The length of the CDR3 is 15 residues. CDR1 and CDR2 (germline): SGHKS, YYEKEE (reference sequence). CDR3 sequence: CASSQGWGGSTEAFF. The DNA of the CDR3 is TGCGCCAGCAGCCAAGGTTGGGGGGGTAGCACTGAAGCTTTCTTT.

V and J are TRBV2 and TRBJ2-7, with D unresolved. This CDR3 comprises 13 residues. V was clipped by 6 bases and J by 1 base, with 10 bases between them. Looked up from germline, CDR1 is SNHLY and CDR2 is FYNNEI. CDR3 residues: CASRASYSYEQYF. CDR3 nucleotides: TGTGCCAGCAGGGCTAGTTATTCCTACGAGCAGTACTTC.

The chain couples TRBV7-9 to TRBJ1-6; D uncertain. The V end lost 5 bases, the J end lost 9 bases, and 8 bases lay between the germline ends. Looked up from germline, CDR1 is SEHNR and CDR2 is FQNEAQ (reference sequence). The CDR3 loop spans 12 amino acids. The CDR3 region has the DNA TGTGCCAGCAGCACCTCGATTTCACCCCTCCACTTT. This encodes CASSTSISPLHF.

This clonotype was seen only a few times. The J gene is TRBJ2-7, the V gene TRBV5-1; the D gene is possibly TRBD2 (6 bases). Trimming left V 4 bases short and J 1 base short, with 15 bases between. This CDR3 is built from 15 residues. Looked up from germline, CDR1 is SGHRS and CDR2 is YFSETQ. The CDR3 coding sequence is TGCGCCAGCAGCCCTGGAGGGACGGTATCCTACGAGCAGTACTTC. This codes for CASSPGGTVSYEQYF.

This clonotype has at least ten counts. This chain connects TRBV10-1 to TRBJ1-1, with D possibly TRBD1 on 5 matching bases. Germline V gives CDR1 WNHNN, CDR2 SYGVQD (reference sequence). The CDR3 is 12 amino acids. The germline V and J ends were trimmed by 5 bases and 11 bases, with 15 bases remaining between them. The CDR3 region is CASSLRGAAAFF. The CDR3 nucleotides read TGCGCCAGCAGTCTGAGGGGCGCGGCGGCTTTCTTT.

On this clonotype itself: The junction departs from germline at one end; a sequencing error may be responsible. This sequence joins TRBV6-5 and TRBJ2-6; D may be TRBD1 or TRBD2 (6 bases each). Germline V gives CDR1 MNHEY, CDR2 SVGAGI. The CDR3 runs to 13 residues. The CDR3 loop reads CASSLSGAGTEAF. In DNA form, the CDR3 reads TGTGCCAGCAGTTTATCGGGGGCGGGCACTGAAGCTTTC.

This clonotype was detected a few times. The chain joins TRBV7-9 to TRBJ1-1, with D unclear. This CDR3 region has 16 residues. CDR1 SEHNR and CDR2 FQNEAQ come from the germline V gene (reference sequence). Trimming left V 2 bases short and J 0 bases short, with 13 bases between. The CDR3 region has the DNA TGTGCCAGCAGCTTAATAGCCGGGGAGCTGAACACTGAAGCTTTCTTT. Translating it yields CASSLIAGELNTEAFF.

The chain is built from TRBV11-2 and TRBJ1-4; 10 bases fit TRBD1. Unmatched junction bases numbered 28, after V lost 5 bases and J lost 7 bases. Germline CDR1 SGHAT, CDR2 FQNNGV. The CDR3 runs 22 residues. As DNA, the CDR3 is TGTGCCAGCAGCCAAGATTACGCTTTCGGCGGGACAGGGGACTTCATCGGTGAAAAACTGTTTTTT. Translating it yields CASSQDYAFGGTGDFIGEKLFF.

The rearrangement joins TRBV7-9 to TRBJ2-6; D is undetermined. The CDR3 spans 13 residues. CDR1 is SEHNR and CDR2 is FQNEAQ in the germline V gene (reference sequence). Trimming left V 4 bases short and J 10 bases short, with 11 bases between. CDR3 amino acids: CASSSQAVNVLTF. CDR3 coding DNA: TGTGCCAGCAGCTCCCAGGCGGTTAACGTCCTGACTTTC.

There are many counts of this clonotype. One end of the junction does not line up with germline, which may come from a read error. The chain carries TRBV19 and TRBJ1-2, with 8 positions matching TRBD1. CDR1 and CDR2 (germline): LNHDA, SQIVND (reference sequence). The CDR3 is made up of 14 amino acids. The chain's CDR3 is CASSTRQGNSGYTF. CDR3 bases: TGTGCCAGTAGTACAAGACAGGGGAACTCTGGCTACACCTTC.

The chain uses TRBV7-9 and TRBJ2-7, with D perhaps TRBD1 (6 bases). The CDR3 is 14 amino acids. The germline V gene has CDR1 SEHNR and CDR2 FQNEAQ (reference sequence). The ends were cut back, 1 base at V and 3 bases at J, with 10 bases in the middle. Written as DNA, the CDR3 is TGTGCCAGCAGCTTAGAGCCACAGGGCTACGAGCAGTACTTC. This codes for CASSLEPQGYEQYF.

Here the CDR3 reads CASNTGGNTEAFF. The CDR3 DNA reads TGCGCCAGCAATACAGGGGGCAACACTGAAGCTTTCTTT. The chain couples TRBV5-1 to TRBJ1-1, with 9 positions matching TRBD1. The CDR3 consists of 13 residues. Germline values: CDR1 SGHRS, CDR2 YFSETQ. The J segment lost 2 bases and the V segment lost 6 bases, leaving 2 bases of the junction unmatched.

This clonotype showed up just a few times. The V and J genes are TRBV11-2 and TRBJ1-1; 11 bases fit TRBD1. The CDR3 runs 18 residues. The V segment lost 0 bases and the J segment 0 bases; nucleotides outside the gene matches: 6. The germline CDR1 and CDR2 sequences are SGHAT and FQNNGV. The CDR3 sequence: CASSLDIMDRGLNTEAFF. The CDR3 DNA sequence: TGTGCCAGCAGCTTAGATATAATGGACAGGGGGCTGAACACTGAAGCTTTCTTT.

This chain joins TRBV7-9 and TRBJ2-7; D is undetermined. With 5 bases removed from V and 6 bases from J, the gap between germline ends came to 11 bases. The CDR3 has 12 amino acids. The germline gives CDR1 SEHNR, CDR2 FQNEAQ (reference sequence). The CDR3 DNA reads TGTGCCAGCAGCCAAGATTCAAGCGAGCAGTACTTC. This gives the protein CASSQDSSEQYF. Complete variable domain (other parts from reference TRBV7-9 and TRBJ2-7): DTGVSQNPRHKITKRGQNVTFRCDPISEHNRLYWYRQTLGQGPEFLTYFQNEAQLEKSRLLSDRFSAERPKGSFSTLEIQRTEQGDSAMYLCASSQDSSEQYFGPGTRLTVT.

This chain links TRBV24-1 with TRBJ2-5; D is uncertain. Germline V gene lookup returns CDR1 KGHDR and CDR2 SFDVKD. V lost 2 bases and J lost 1, with 13 bases in between. CDR3 length: 16 amino acids. DNA for the CDR3: TGTGCCACCAGTGATTCTGTACACGGTACCCAAGAGACCCAGTACTTC. As protein: CATSDSVHGTQETQYF.

This rearrangement joins TRBV20-1 to TRBJ2-7; 8 bases map to TRBD1. The V gene end was trimmed by 3 bases and the J gene end by 3 bases; junction bases not matched to a gene: 7. CDR1 DFQATT and CDR2 SNEGSKA come from the germline V gene (reference sequence). The CDR3 runs to 14 residues. CDR3 nucleotide sequence: TGCAGTGCTAGCAACAGGGGGGAGCGCTACGAGCAGTACTTC. Amino acid sequence: CSASNRGERYEQYF.

Concerning this clonotype: Given a much more abundant clone one base away, this may be a read error. The rearrangement joins TRBV5-1 to TRBJ1-2; TRBD1 matches at 7 bases. Germline V gene lookup returns CDR1 SGHRS and CDR2 YFSETQ. V shed 6 bases and J 2 bases; nucleotides not matched to a gene: 10. The CDR3 consists of 15 residues. Here the CDR3 reads CASNTKTGVNYGYTF. The CDR3 DNA follows: TGCGCCAGCAATACCAAAACAGGGGTGAACTATGGCTACACCTTC.

Remarks on this clonotype: The junction does not match germline at one end; this may be a read error. This chain joins TRBV10-3 and TRBJ2-2; no firm D call. CDR3 length equals 14 residues. In germline, CDR1 is ENHRY, CDR2 SYGVKD. The CDR3 DNA is TGTGCCAGCAGTTACGGGTTTGGCACCGGGGAGCTGTTTTTT. It encodes CASSYGFGTGELFF.

The table lists this clonotype with many counts. The chain couples TRBV10-3 to TRBJ1-2; D not certain. CDR1 ENHRY and CDR2 SYGVKD come from the germline V gene. V was clipped by 10 bases and J by 0 bases, with 15 bases between them. The CDR3 totals 14 residues. The CDR3 sequence: CASRYRGANYGYTF. CDR3 DNA sequence: TGTGCCAGCAGGTACCGGGGAGCTAACTATGGCTACACCTTC.

V usage is TRBV25-1 and J usage is TRBJ1-4; 7 bases match TRBD1. Germline CDR1 and CDR2: MGHDK and SYGVNS. The CDR3 sequence is 14 residues long. The ends lost 6 bases at V and 8 bases at J; junction bases unmatched: 9. CDR3 nucleotide sequence: TGTGCCAGCAGCCGGATCTTAGGGGGCGAAAAACTGTTTTTT. Its translation is CASSRILGGEKLFF.

This clonotype occurred many times. This rearrangement joins TRBV19 to TRBJ1-2; perhaps TRBD1 as D (5 bases). CDR3 length: 12 amino acids. Germline lookup yields CDR1 LNHDA and CDR2 SQIVND (reference sequence). V lost 7 bases and J 4 bases, leaving 10 bases between the germline ends. CDR3 sequence: CASKTGGYGYTF. CDR3 sequence (DNA): TGTGCCAGTAAGACGGGGGGCTATGGCTACACCTTC.